One sample yielded the 26 T cell receptor beta chains listed below, sequenced in a study of T cell clonality in common variable immunodeficiency. Assay used: immunoSEQ multiplex PCR; TCRdb lists only in-frame clones, some missing. The sample shows tens of thousands of clones, none of them appearing just once. Source material: peripheral blood mononuclear cells. These receptors originate from a person between 18 and 75 years old in good health.

This clone was recorded many times. Read data end 3 residues before the CDR3 end; the end is taken from the germline J gene. This sequence joins TRBV11-3 and TRBJ2-1; no reliable D call. Germline values: CDR1 SGHNT, CDR2 YENEEA. V lost 1 base, J lost 7 bases, and 14 bases lay in between. This CDR3 has 15 residues. The CDR3 bases that were read are TGTGCCAGCAGCTTAGTTTCGGTGTCCGCAAATGAG. Its translation: CASSLVSVSANE. The whole CDR3 sequence is CASSLVSVSANEQFF.

This clone has at least ten counts. The read ends 3 residues before the CDR3 terminus; that terminus is restored from the germline J gene. V gene TRBV5-1 combines with J gene TRBJ2-5; D is unresolved. V was trimmed by 0 bases and J by 2 bases, leaving 8 bases between them. CDR1 is SGHRS, CDR2 YFSETQ, per germline. This CDR3 contains 14 residues. The DNA read from the CDR3 is TGCGCCAGCAGCTTGGAAGGCAGACAAGAGACC. It codes for CASSLEGRQET. The whole CDR3 protein is CASSLEGRQETQYF.

This clone was counted at least ten times. The CDR3 end is not reached by the read, which stops 3 residues before it; the germline J gene fills it in. The chain couples TRBV6-2 or TRBV6-3 to TRBJ2-7; D possibly corresponds to TRBD2 (6 bases). CDR3 length equals 16 residues. Germline V gene lookup returns CDR1 MNHEY and CDR2 SVGEGT. The V end lost 3 bases, the J end lost 2 bases, and 17 bases lay between the germline ends. The DNA read from the CDR3 is TGTGCCAGCAGTTATCTGGTACTAGCTGCCACCTACGAG. Protein: CASSYLVLAATYE. The full CDR3 protein is CASSYLVLAATYEQYF.

In this sample, this clone turned up many times. The CDR3 end is not reached by the read, which stops 3 residues before it; the germline J gene fills it in. The chain employs TRBV12-3 or TRBV12-4 and TRBJ2-1; 8 bases are shared with TRBD2. Unmatched junction bases numbered 14, after V lost 4 bases and J lost 9 bases. This CDR3 is built from 16 residues. The CDR3 sequence is CASSSRTGTRGSEQFF. Incomplete CDR3 DNA: TGTGCCAGCAGTTCTAGAACCGGGACTAGAGGGAGTGAG.

This clone has a count of ten or more. The CDR3 end is not reached by the read, which stops 3 residues before it; the germline J gene fills it in. The chain has TRBV4-1 and TRBJ1-5, with a possible D match to TRBD1 (5 bases). In germline, CDR1 is MGHRA, CDR2 YSYEKL. This CDR3 comprises 16 residues. With 4 bases removed from V and 1 base from J, the gap between germline ends came to 14 bases. CDR3 region: CASSPGTPRSNQPQHF. The sequenced CDR3 bases are TGCGCCAGCAGCCCCGGGACTCCACGAAGCAATCAGCCC.

Many counts were recorded for this clone. The CDR3 sequence is CSARVLAGEGHEQYF. CDR3 DNA (partial): TGCAGTGCTAGAGTGCTAGCGGGAGAGGGCCACGAG. The rearrangement links TRBV20-1 to TRBJ2-7, with 10 bases that match TRBD2. The read terminates 3 residues before the CDR3 end, so the remaining end is supplied by the germline J gene. The ends lost 1 base at V and 5 bases at J; junction bases unmatched: 8. The CDR3 has 15 amino acids. Looked up from germline, CDR1 is DFQATT and CDR2 is SNEGSKA (reference sequence).

This clone has ten or more counts. The CDR3 end is not reached by the read, which stops 3 residues before it; the germline J gene fills it in. The chain is built from TRBV15 and TRBJ1-1, with TRBD1 identical over 9 bases. Germline V lookup: CDR1 LNHNV, CDR2 YYDKDF (reference sequence). The J segment lost 7 bases and the V segment lost 0 bases, leaving 3 bases of the junction unmatched. This CDR3 is 14 amino acids long. CDR3 protein: CATSRETGGDEAFF. CDR3 bases read: TGTGCCACCAGCAGAGAGACAGGGGGAGATGAA.

The sample holds a few counts of this clone. With only one base between it and a far larger clone, this is likely a read error. The read comes to an end 3 residues before the CDR3 does, leaving the germline J gene to fill in the end. The chain couples TRBV19 to TRBJ2-4; the D gene is possibly TRBD1 (6 bases). The CDR3 totals 13 residues. CDR1 and CDR2 (germline): LNHDA, SQIVND (reference sequence). The CDR3 spells CASSNQGMGLQYF. The sequenced CDR3 bases are TGTGCCAGTAGTAACCAGGGGATGGGGCTT.

This clone came up many times. The CDR3 goes on 3 residues after the read ends, and that part is filled in from the germline J gene. This chain uses TRBV20-1 with TRBJ2-1, with 9 bases that match TRBD2. CDR1 is DFQATT, CDR2 SNEGSKA, per germline (reference sequence). The CDR3 sequence is 14 residues long. After removal of 2 bases from V and 8 bases from J, the junction contained 7 bases not matched to a gene. The part of the CDR3 DNA that was read is TGCAGTGCTAGAAGGTCTAGCGGGGAAGATGAG. This translates into CSARRSSGEDE. The complete CDR3 sequence is CSARRSSGEDEQFF.

Many counts were recorded for this clone. The read falls 3 residues short of the CDR3 end, and the missing part is taken from the germline J gene. The V call is TRBV5-4, the J call TRBJ2-7; TRBD1 matches 8 bases. The germline V gene encodes CDR1 SGHNT and CDR2 YYREEE (reference sequence). The CDR3 length is 15 residues. V gave up 2 bases and J gave up 2 bases; unmatched junction bases: 6. The CDR3 DNA, read in part, is TGTGCCAGCAGCTTTTTGACAGGGGCGACCTACGAG. It translates to CASSFLTGATYE. The CDR3 in its entirety is CASSFLTGATYEQYF. Using reference TRBV5-4 and TRBJ2-7 for the parts outside the CDR3, the full variable domain is ETGVTQSPTHLIKTRGQQVTLRCSSQSGHNTVSWYQQALGQGPQFIFQYYREEENGRGNFPPRFSGLQFPNYSSELNVNALELDDSALYLCASSFLTGATYEQYFGPGTRLTVT.

This clone was seen at least ten times. From the germline J gene comes the end of the CDR3, since the read stops 3 residues before it. The rearrangement links TRBV13 to TRBJ2-1; 8 bases are shared with TRBD2. CDR1 PRHDT and CDR2 FYEKMQ come from the germline V gene (reference sequence). The CDR3 sequence is 17 residues long. The junction had 15 bases not matched to a gene; V was cut back by 2 bases and J by 9 bases. The CDR3 here is CASSLSSSGMTAGEQFF. The CDR3 bases that were read are TGTGCCAGCAGCTTATCGAGTAGCGGGATGACGGCGGGTGAG.

This clone appeared many times. One junction end does not reproduce the germline sequence, and a read error may be involved. The CDR3 end lies 3 residues beyond the end of the read and is filled in from the germline J gene. The gene calls are TRBV18 and TRBJ2-1; D ambiguous. The CDR3 loop spans 15 amino acids. Germline V CDR1 and CDR2: KGHSH, LQKENI. The CDR3 reads CASSPTAGSHNEQFF. The CDR3 DNA, read in part, is TGTGCCAGCTCACCCACGGCAGGCTCCCACAATGAG.

This clone was counted ten times or more. CDR3 region: CSARDSGTGTYEQYF. The DNA read from the CDR3 is TGCAGTGCTAGAGACTCCGGGACAGGCACCTACGAG. This sequence joins TRBV20-1 and TRBJ2-7, with TRBD1 identical over 8 bases. The CDR3 end falls 3 residues outside the read, so it is completed with the germline J gene. The CDR3 runs 15 residues. The junction had 6 bases not matched to a gene; V was cut back by 0 bases and J by 2 bases. The germline CDR1 and CDR2 sequences are DFQATT and SNEGSKA (reference sequence).

This clone was found many times. Sequencing ends 3 residues short of the CDR3 end; the germline J gene provides the rest. This specimen includes other DNA sequences encoding the same CDR3. The chain recombines TRBV5-4 with TRBJ2-6, with D possibly being TRBD1 (6 bases). CDR1 SGHNT and CDR2 YYREEE come from the germline V gene (reference sequence). The CDR3 totals 15 residues. Trimming left V 0 bases short and J 2 bases short, with 6 bases between. The CDR3 here is CASSLEGAGANVLTF. The DNA read from the CDR3 is TGTGCCAGCAGCTTGGAGGGGGCTGGGGCCAACGTC.

This clone was seen many times. Coverage ceases 3 residues before the CDR3 finishes, and the germline J gene fills in the end. This chain uses TRBV2 with TRBJ1-5, with 8 bases lining up with TRBD1. This CDR3 has 14 amino acids. The V gene's germline CDR1 is SNHLY and CDR2 FYNNEI. V trimming: 6 bases; J trimming: 5 bases; junction bases outside the gene matches: 6. CDR3 DNA (partial): TGTGCCAGCAGGGACGGGACAGGAGATCAGCCC. It translates to CASRDGTGDQP. From start to end, the CDR3 is CASRDGTGDQPQHF. Based on the CDR3 plus reference TRBV2 and TRBJ1-5, the full variable domain is EPEVTQTPSHQVTQMGQEVILRCVPISNHLYFYWYRQILGQKVEFLVSFYNNEISEKSEIFDDQFSVERPDGSNFTLKIRSTKLEDSAMYFCASRDGTGDQPQHFGDGTRLSIL.

This clone was found many times. The CDR3 extends 3 residues past the end of the read, so its final part is completed from the germline J gene. The genes are TRBV7-9 and TRBJ1-1, with 8 bases that match TRBD1. This CDR3 comprises 15 residues. CDR1 is SEHNR, CDR2 FQNEAQ, per germline (reference sequence). With V trimmed by 5 bases and J by 3 bases, 8 bases remained unmatched. CDR3 DNA, as far as it was read: TGTGCCAGCAGCGGCCGGACAGGGTCCCACACTGAA. Translated: CASSGRTGSHTE. The entire CDR3 protein is CASSGRTGSHTEAFF.

This clone was picked up many times. The missing CDR3 end, 3 residues past where the read stops, is filled in from the germline J gene. This chain joins TRBV20-1 and TRBJ2-7; 8 bases agree with TRBD2. CDR3 length: 12 amino acids. Trimming took 5 bases from V and 4 from J; bases not matched to a gene: 4. Germline CDR1 is DFQATT and CDR2 is SNEGSKA (reference sequence). The part of the CDR3 DNA that was read is TGCAGTGCTGGGACTAGGACATACGAG. Translating gives CSAGTRTYE. The complete CDR3 sequence is CSAGTRTYEQYF.

This clone has a count of ten or more. Sequencing ends 3 residues short of the CDR3 end; the germline J gene provides the rest. The chain recombines TRBV20-1 with TRBJ2-3; D is possibly TRBD1 or TRBD2 (5 bases each). The CDR3 is made up of 14 amino acids. Germline V lookup: CDR1 DFQATT, CDR2 SNEGSKA (reference sequence). Trimming cost V 0 bases and J 6 bases, with 13 bases left between them. The CDR3 bases that were read are TGCAGTGCTAGAGATAGGGGAGTCGGGGATACG. As protein: CSARDRGVGDT. The full CDR3 protein reads CSARDRGVGDTQYF.

This clone was recorded many times. The sequenced fragment ends 3 residues before the CDR3 boundary, so the rest is inferred from the germline J gene. This rearrangement joins TRBV2 to TRBJ2-1; 7 bases map to TRBD2. The CDR3 runs 15 residues. From germline, CDR1 is SNHLY and CDR2 FYNNEI. With 2 bases clipped from V and 5 bases from J, the junction kept 6 bases outside the gene matches. The part of the CDR3 DNA that was read is TGTGCCAGCAGTGAATACGGGGGAGGGAACAATGAG. Protein: CASSEYGGGNNE. The whole CDR3 protein is CASSEYGGGNNEQFF.

This clone came up many times. The CDR3 is cut off 3 residues early in the read; its end comes from the germline J gene. The V gene is TRBV23-1, the J gene TRBJ2-7, with a possible D match to TRBD1 (6 bases). TRBV23-1 is labeled an ORF, and its function is uncertain. V was clipped by 8 bases and J by 6 bases, with 14 bases between them. The CDR3 has 12 amino acids. Incomplete CDR3 DNA: TGCGCCAGCGCTCAGGGGTTTGGCGAG. This encodes CASAQGFGE. The full CDR3 reads CASAQGFGEQYF.

This clone was observed at least ten times. The DNA ends 3 residues before the CDR3 does, and the rest of the CDR3 is filled in from the germline J gene. This chain links TRBV11-3 with TRBJ2-3, with 9 bases aligning to TRBD2. Germline CDR1 SGHNT, CDR2 YENEEA. The length of the CDR3 is 15 residues. With V trimmed by 1 base and J by 5 bases, 4 bases remained unmatched. CDR3 sequence: CASSLVAGVQDTQYF. Incomplete CDR3 DNA: TGTGCCAGCAGCTTAGTAGCGGGAGTACAAGATACG. Looking up the rest from reference TRBV11-3 and TRBJ2-3 gives the full variable domain: EAGVVQSPRYKIIEKKQPVAFWCNPISGHNTLYWYLQNLGQGPELLIRYENEEAVDDSQLPKDRFSAERLKGVDSTLKIQPAELGDSAVYLCASSLVAGVQDTQYFGPGTRLTVL.

This clone was observed many times. The read falls 3 residues short of the CDR3 end, and the missing part is taken from the germline J gene. The chain carries TRBV20-1 and TRBJ2-5, with 10 bases aligning to TRBD1. The germline V gene has CDR1 DFQATT and CDR2 SNEGSKA (reference sequence). V lost 3 bases, J lost 2 bases, and 9 bases stayed unmatched. The CDR3 loop spans 16 amino acids. The CDR3 bases that were read are TGCAGTGCTAGCGAAAGACAGGACAGGGGGCAAGAGACC. As protein: CSASERQDRGQET. The full CDR3 is CSASERQDRGQETQYF.

This clone was observed at least ten times. The CDR3 goes on 3 residues after the read ends, and that part is filled in from the germline J gene. The rearrangement links TRBV6-2 or TRBV6-3 to TRBJ2-1; 8 bases map to TRBD2. The CDR3 has 15 residues. V shed 5 bases, J shed 5 bases, and the junction held 8 bases outside the gene matches. CDR1 is MNHEY and CDR2 is SVGEGT in the germline V gene. The CDR3 protein is CASSRAGGNHNEQFF. Partial CDR3 DNA: TGTGCCAGCAGTCGGGCGGGAGGAAACCACAATGAG.

This clone was seen at least ten times. The CDR3 extends 3 residues past the end of the read, so its final part is completed from the germline J gene. The rearrangement uses TRBV19 and TRBJ2-4, with 8 bases fitting TRBD2. Trimming removed 5 bases from V and 4 bases from J; junction bases left unmatched: 7. Germline lookup yields CDR1 LNHDA and CDR2 SQIVND (reference sequence). The CDR3 length is 15 residues. CDR3 in amino acids: CASSVAGGWKNIQYF. The sequenced part of the CDR3 DNA is TGTGCCAGTAGTGTTGCGGGGGGCTGGAAAAACATT.

This clone was recorded many times. Sequencing ends 3 residues short of the CDR3 end; the germline J gene provides the rest. The chain employs TRBV20-1 and TRBJ2-4; 10 bases map to TRBD2. There are 11 residues in the CDR3. Germline V gives CDR1 DFQATT, CDR2 SNEGSKA (reference sequence). CDR3 protein: CSARLAGIQYF. The CDR3 DNA, read in part, is TGCAGTGCTCGACTAGCGGGTATT.

At least ten counts were recorded for this clone. The sequence runs out 3 residues before the end of the CDR3; the remainder is reconstructed from the germline J gene. The V gene is TRBV5-3, the J gene TRBJ2-5, with 8 positions matching TRBD1. Being an ORF, TRBV5-3 has a function that is uncertain. The CDR3 loop spans 16 amino acids. Unmatched junction bases numbered 14, after V lost 4 bases and J lost 6 bases. CDR3 DNA, as far as it was read: TGTGCCAGAAGCCGGCATACCTTTGGACAGGGAAAGACC. The encoded protein is CARSRHTFGQGKT. The full CDR3 sequence reads CARSRHTFGQGKTQYF.